Presented here are 24 T cell receptor beta chains from one specimen sequenced in a study of T cells after yellow fever vaccination (dated by TCRdb to between 2018 and 2020). Library generation was performed with 5' RACE. The sample was run on an Illumina NovaSeq 6000. Using fastp trimming at Q25 and MiXCR clonotype assembly, TCRdb reanalyzed the public sequencing data and kept in-frame beta chains. Every CDR3 protein is listed once, alongside the most common genes and DNA of its rows. Across this sample there are more than 300,000 distinct CDR3 sequences, with approximately 4.3% seen only once. The ten largest account for 19% of the sample. In light of the paper, this sample's treatment or condition label describes: live attenuated yellow fever vaccine strain. The material sequenced was PBMCs, taken 15 days after the yellow fever booster vaccination. Receptors originate from a man aged 18 to 30 who received the YFV17D yellow fever vaccine.

Ten or more counts support this clonotype. The V and J genes are TRBV6-2 or TRBV6-3 and TRBJ1-5; D is uncertain. This CDR3 contains 14 residues. Trimming removed 5 bases at V and 0 bases at J, with 8 bases between. Germline V lookup: CDR1 MNHEY, CDR2 SVGEGT. CDR3 in DNA: TGTGCCAGCAGTACACAGAATAGCAATCAGCCCCAGCATTTT. It encodes CASSTQNSNQPQHF.

In its sample, this clonotype was seen many times. The chain links TRBV6-4 to TRBJ2-3, with TRBD2 matching 7 bases. With V trimmed by 4 bases and J by 2 bases, 12 bases remained unmatched. The germline V gene encodes CDR1 MRHNA and CDR2 SNTAGT. CDR3 size: 17 residues. CDR3 coding DNA: TGTGCCAGCAGTGCTAGTCGAAGCGGGGAAAACACAGATACGCAGTATTTT. Translation gives CASSASRSGENTDTQYF.

This clonotype was detected many times. The chain carries TRBV15 and TRBJ2-3; D is uncertain. CDR1 LNHNV and CDR2 YYDKDF come from the germline V gene (reference sequence). The CDR3 is 13 amino acids. The V end lost 1 base, the J end lost 3 bases, and 5 bases lay between the germline ends. The DNA of the CDR3 is TGTGCCACCAGCAGAGGAGTTACAGATACGCAGTATTTT. Its protein product is CATSRGVTDTQYF.

This clonotype showed up just a few times. The V gene is TRBV7-2, the J gene TRBJ2-5, with D unresolved. The ends were cut back, 5 bases at V and 4 bases at J, with 14 bases in the middle. Germline CDR1 reads SGHTA; CDR2 reads FQGNSA. The CDR3 has 14 residues. The CDR3 region is CASSPAPGRETQYF. The CDR3, as DNA: TGTGCCAGCAGCCCTGCGCCGGGCCGAGAGACCCAGTACTTC.

This clonotype was seen many times. The genes are TRBV7-2 and TRBJ2-7, with TRBD2 identical over 10 bases. V trimming: 5 bases; J trimming: 6 bases; junction bases outside the gene matches: 16. The CDR3 sequence is 17 residues long. Germline V gene data show CDR1 as SGHTA and CDR2 as FQGNSA. CDR3 region: CASSRLAGGYLGGEQYF. The CDR3 region has the DNA TGTGCCAGCAGCCGTTTAGCGGGGGGTTACCTCGGGGGCGAGCAGTACTTC.

This clonotype was seen a handful of times. V and J are TRBV10-3 and TRBJ1-2; 7 nucleotides agree with TRBD1. CDR1 and CDR2 from the germline V gene are ENHRY and SYGVKD. J gave up 6 bases and V 5 bases, and 6 bases lay outside the gene matches. The CDR3 sequence is 13 residues long. Here the CDR3 reads CAISPQQGNGYTF. CDR3 in DNA: TGTGCCATCAGTCCTCAACAGGGGAATGGCTACACCTTC.

This chain joins TRBV7-2 and TRBJ2-1; 8 positions match TRBD2. Germline V gene lookup returns CDR1 SGHTA and CDR2 FQGNSA. V was pared by 4 bases and J by 7 bases, with 9 bases of the junction left unmatched. CDR3 length equals 15 residues. The CDR3 region is CASSSRWQRGNEQFF. CDR3 sequence (DNA): TGTGCCAGCAGCTCAAGATGGCAGCGGGGGAATGAGCAGTTCTTC. The entire variable domain, with the rest obtained from reference TRBV7-2 and TRBJ2-1, is as follows: GAGVSQSPSNKVTEKGKDVELRCDPISGHTALYWYRQSLGQGLEFLIYFQGNSAPDKSGLPSDRFSAERTGGSVSTLTIQRTQQEDSAVYLCASSSRWQRGNEQFFGPGTRLTVL.

The V call is TRBV2, the J call TRBJ2-7; D is uncertain. V lost 2 bases and J 4 bases, leaving 6 bases between the germline ends. Germline V gene lookup returns CDR1 SNHLY and CDR2 FYNNEI. This CDR3 is 12 amino acids long. The CDR3 protein is CASSESAYEQYV. CDR3 coding DNA: TGTGCCAGCAGTGAAAGTGCTTACGAGCAGTACGTC.

This clonotype was seen many times. This chain joins TRBV20-1 and TRBJ2-1, with unresolved D. Germline V CDR1 and CDR2: DFQATT, SNEGSKA (reference sequence). This CDR3 is built from 8 residues. Trimming took off 7 bases at V and 9 bases at J, with 4 bases between the two ends. CDR3 nucleotide sequence: TGCAGTGTCGGTGAGCAGTTCTTC. Translation gives CSVGEQFF.

The chain recombines TRBV7-3 with TRBJ1-5; 9 bases align to TRBD1. Germline CDR1 and CDR2: SGHTA and FQGTGA. The trim removed 6 bases at V and 0 bases at J, leaving 12 bases unmatched. The length of the CDR3 is 18 residues. In DNA form, the CDR3 reads TGTGCCAGCAGGCTTAGGGAGTCGGGACAGGGTAGCAATCAGCCCCAGCATTTT. Amino acids: CASRLRESGQGSNQPQHF.

This clonotype was counted only a few times. V and J are TRBV6-5 and TRBJ1-2, with D unresolved. The germline CDR1 and CDR2 sequences are MNHEY and SVGAGI. V lost 6 bases, J lost 4 bases, and 15 bases lay in between. The CDR3 extends over 14 amino acids. The CDR3 is CASSTTGSGYGYTF. For the CDR3, the DNA is TGTGCCAGCAGCACCACGGGTTCTGGCTATGGCTACACCTTC.

This clonotype was picked up many times. The chain links TRBV12-3 or TRBV12-4 to TRBJ1-1; maybe TRBD1 (5 bases). The CDR3 consists of 15 residues. V was trimmed by 5 bases and J by 3 bases, leaving 16 bases between them. DNA for the CDR3: TGTGCCAGCAGTCCCCGAGTGGGGCGGGACACTGAAGCTTTCTTT. This encodes CASSPRVGRDTEAFF.

This clonotype was recorded many times. The chain uses TRBV7-9 and TRBJ2-3, with a weak D call TRBD2 (5 bases). Germline V CDR1 and CDR2: SEHNR, FQNEAQ (reference sequence). Trimming took off 4 bases at V and 6 bases at J, with 20 bases between the two ends. The CDR3 runs to 16 residues. Here the CDR3 reads CASSSKTTISMDTQYF. CDR3 sequence (DNA): TGTGCCAGCAGCTCGAAGACTACCATATCAATGGATACGCAGTATTTT.

The rearrangement joins TRBV20-1 to TRBJ2-7; D unresolved. Germline V CDR1 and CDR2: DFQATT, SNEGSKA (reference sequence). This CDR3 is built from 13 residues. V was clipped by 0 bases and J by 4 bases, with 10 bases between them. In DNA form, the CDR3 reads TGCAGTGCTAGAGATCCAACTACTTACGAGCAGTACTTC. Protein sequence: CSARDPTTYEQYF.

V usage is TRBV30 and J usage is TRBJ1-1; no firm D call. Germline assignment: CDR1 GTSNPN and CDR2 SVGIG (reference sequence). This CDR3 contains 13 residues. The germline V and J ends were trimmed by 2 bases and 1 base, with 8 bases remaining between them. CDR3: CAWSLRRNTEAFF. DNA for the CDR3: TGTGCCTGGAGTTTGCGCAGGAACACTGAAGCTTTCTTT. Full variable domain (remainder filled in from reference TRBV30 and TRBJ1-1): SQTIHQWPATLVQPVGSPLSLECTVEGTSNPNLYWYRQAAGRGLQLLFYSVGIGQISSEVPQNLSASRPQDRQFILSSKKLLLSDSGFYLCAWSLRRNTEAFFGQGTRLTVV.

The chain has TRBV5-6 and TRBJ2-1; D possibly matches TRBD1 or TRBD2 (5 bases each). Germline V gene sequence: CDR1 SGHDT, CDR2 YYEEEE. CDR3 length: 15 residues. V lost 4 bases, J lost 2 bases, and 13 bases lay in between. CDR3 sequence: CASSSRDPAYNEQFF. In DNA, the CDR3 is TGTGCCAGCAGCAGCCGGGACCCCGCCTACAATGAGCAGTTCTTC.

This clonotype has just a few counts. The DNA for the CDR3 is TGCAGTGCGGGGGCGGGGACCCTCAATGAGCAGTTCTTC. Protein sequence: CSAGAGTLNEQFF. The J gene is TRBJ2-1, the V gene TRBV20-1; perhaps D is TRBD1 or TRBD2 (6 bases each). Germline loops: CDR1 DFQATT, CDR2 SNEGSKA (reference sequence). The CDR3 has 13 amino acids. V shed 6 bases and J shed 6 bases, with 15 bases lying between them.

This chain connects TRBV2 to TRBJ2-3; D is undetermined. Germline-derived CDR1 and CDR2 are SNHLY and FYNNEI. The ends were cut back, 7 bases at V and 4 bases at J, with 18 bases in the middle. The CDR3 is made up of 15 amino acids. This chain's CDR3 is CASMPGYWLSDTQYF. CDR3 DNA: TGTGCCAGCATGCCCGGATACTGGCTCTCAGATACGCAGTATTTT. Full variable domain (rest looked up from reference TRBV2 and TRBJ2-3): EPEVTQTPSHQVTQMGQEVILRCVPISNHLYFYWYRQILGQKVEFLVSFYNNEISEKSEIFDDQFSVERPDGSNFTLKIRSTKLEDSAMYFCASMPGYWLSDTQYFGPGTRLTVL.

This clonotype was recorded a few times. The chain employs TRBV27 and TRBJ2-7; D ambiguous. This CDR3 is 13 amino acids long. CDR1 is MNHEY and CDR2 is SMNVEV in the germline V gene (reference sequence). V dropped 4 bases and J dropped 4 bases, with 11 bases sitting between them. CDR3 loop: CASSSSYKYEQYF. The CDR3, as DNA: TGTGCCAGCAGTTCGTCTTATAAGTACGAGCAGTACTTC.

The chain's CDR3 is CASSYGALNTEAFF. The CDR3, as DNA: TGTGCCAGCAGTTACGGGGCCCTGAACACTGAAGCTTTCTTT. V and J are TRBV6-6 and TRBJ1-1; D is possibly TRBD1 (5 bases). The CDR3 consists of 14 residues. Per the germline V gene, CDR1 is MNHNY and CDR2 is SVGAGI (reference sequence). V lost 2 bases, J lost 0 bases, and 7 bases lay in between.

This clonotype was recorded a few times. The rearrangement links TRBV7-2 to TRBJ2-6; no clear D gene. Trimming took off 5 bases at V and 0 bases at J, with 17 bases between the two ends. The CDR3 is 18 residues long. Germline lookup yields CDR1 SGHTA and CDR2 FQGNSA. The CDR3 protein is CASSRRQASHSGANVLTF. The CDR3 coding sequence is TGTGCCAGCAGCCGCCGACAAGCGTCCCACTCTGGGGCCAACGTCCTGACTTTC. The full variable domain, rest sourced from reference TRBV7-2 and TRBJ2-6, is GAGVSQSPSNKVTEKGKDVELRCDPISGHTALYWYRQSLGQGLEFLIYFQGNSAPDKSGLPSDRFSAERTGGSVSTLTIQRTQQEDSAVYLCASSRRQASHSGANVLTFGAGSRLTVL.

This clonotype was recorded many times. The chain has TRBV10-3 and TRBJ1-1; possibly TRBD1 for D (5 bases). V shed 6 bases and J shed 4 bases, with 12 bases lying between them. The CDR3 is 13 residues long. Germline V gene sequence: CDR1 ENHRY, CDR2 SYGVKD. Written as DNA, the CDR3 is TGTGCCATCAGCCCCGGGGGTGCCACTGAAGCTTTCTTT. It specifies CAISPGGATEAFF.

Many counts were recorded for this clonotype. The chain recombines TRBV7-9 with TRBJ2-5; D might be TRBD1 (6 bases). This CDR3 has 14 amino acids. V lost 6 bases, J lost 0 bases, and 11 bases lay in between. In germline, CDR1 is SEHNR, CDR2 FQNEAQ (reference sequence). The CDR3 region is CASRKGTNQETQYF. The CDR3 DNA sequence: TGTGCCAGCAGAAAGGGGACAAACCAAGAGACCCAGTACTTC.

This clonotype appeared many times. This chain connects TRBV18 to TRBJ2-3; no reliable D call. The CDR3 totals 14 residues. Trimming shortened V by 3 bases and J by 2 bases, and 9 bases separated the two germline ends. Germline CDR1 is KGHSH and CDR2 is LQKENI. In DNA, the CDR3 is TGTGCCAGCTCACCGAAGGCTACCACAGATACGCAGTATTTT. Its protein product is CASSPKATTDTQYF.